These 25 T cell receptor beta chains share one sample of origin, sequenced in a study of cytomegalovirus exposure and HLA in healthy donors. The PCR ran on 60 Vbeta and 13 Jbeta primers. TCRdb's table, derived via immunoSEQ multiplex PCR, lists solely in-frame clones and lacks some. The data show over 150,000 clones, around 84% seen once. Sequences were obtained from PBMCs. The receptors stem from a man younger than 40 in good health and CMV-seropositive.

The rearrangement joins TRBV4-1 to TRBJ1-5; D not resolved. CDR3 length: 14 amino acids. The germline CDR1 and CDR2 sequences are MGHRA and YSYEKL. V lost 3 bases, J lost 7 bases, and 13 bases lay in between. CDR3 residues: CASSHSGLAQPQHF. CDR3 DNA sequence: TGCGCCAGCAGCCATTCCGGACTGGCCCAGCCCCAGCATTTT.

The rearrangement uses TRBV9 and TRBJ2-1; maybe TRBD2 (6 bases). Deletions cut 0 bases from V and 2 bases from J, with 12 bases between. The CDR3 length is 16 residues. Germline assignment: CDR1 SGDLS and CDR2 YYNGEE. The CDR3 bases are TGTGCCAGCAGCGTAGCGGGAGAAGCACCCTACAATGAGCAGTTCTTC. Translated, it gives CASSVAGEAPYNEQFF.

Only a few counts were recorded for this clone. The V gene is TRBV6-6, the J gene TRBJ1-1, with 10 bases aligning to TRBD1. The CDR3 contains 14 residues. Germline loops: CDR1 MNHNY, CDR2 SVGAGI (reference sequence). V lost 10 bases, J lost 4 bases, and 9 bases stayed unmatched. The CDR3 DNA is TGTGCCACCGTTGACAGGGGGCTATCCACTGAAGCTTTCTTT. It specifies CATVDRGLSTEAFF.

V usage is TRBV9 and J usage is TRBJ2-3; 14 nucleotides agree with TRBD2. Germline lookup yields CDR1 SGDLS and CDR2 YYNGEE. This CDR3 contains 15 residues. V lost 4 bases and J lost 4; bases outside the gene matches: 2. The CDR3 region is CASSLTSGRADTQYF. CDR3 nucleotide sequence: TGTGCCAGCAGCTTGACTAGCGGGAGGGCAGATACGCAGTATTTT.

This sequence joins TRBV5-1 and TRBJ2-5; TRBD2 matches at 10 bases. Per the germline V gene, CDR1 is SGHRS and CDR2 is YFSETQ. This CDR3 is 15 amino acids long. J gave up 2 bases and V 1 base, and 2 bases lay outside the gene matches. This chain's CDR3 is CASSLTSGTQETQYF. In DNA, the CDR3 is TGCGCCAGCAGCTTGACTAGCGGGACACAAGAGACCCAGTACTTC.

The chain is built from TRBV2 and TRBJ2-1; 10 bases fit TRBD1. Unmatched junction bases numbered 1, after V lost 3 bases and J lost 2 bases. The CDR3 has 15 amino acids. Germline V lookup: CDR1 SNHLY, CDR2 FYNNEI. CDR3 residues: CASSDGQGAYNEQFF. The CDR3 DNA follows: TGTGCCAGCAGTGACGGACAGGGGGCCTACAATGAGCAGTTCTTC. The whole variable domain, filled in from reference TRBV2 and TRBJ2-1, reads EPEVTQTPSHQVTQMGQEVILRCVPISNHLYFYWYRQILGQKVEFLVSFYNNEISEKSEIFDDQFSVERPDGSNFTLKIRSTKLEDSAMYFCASSDGQGAYNEQFFGPGTRLTVL.

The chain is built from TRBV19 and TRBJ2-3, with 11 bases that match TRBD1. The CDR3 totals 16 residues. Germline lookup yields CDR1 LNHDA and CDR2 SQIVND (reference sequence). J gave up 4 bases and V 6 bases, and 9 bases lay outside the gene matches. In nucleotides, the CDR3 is TGTGCCAGTAGGTTAGGGACAGGGGGTTGGTCAGATACGCAGTATTTT. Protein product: CASRLGTGGWSDTQYF.

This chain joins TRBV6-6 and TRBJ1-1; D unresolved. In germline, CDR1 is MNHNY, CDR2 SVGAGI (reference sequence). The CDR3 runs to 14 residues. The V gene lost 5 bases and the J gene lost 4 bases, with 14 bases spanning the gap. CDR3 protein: CASSRLSSGTEAFF. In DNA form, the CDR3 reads TGTGCCAGCAGTAGGTTGTCGTCGGGCACTGAAGCTTTCTTT.

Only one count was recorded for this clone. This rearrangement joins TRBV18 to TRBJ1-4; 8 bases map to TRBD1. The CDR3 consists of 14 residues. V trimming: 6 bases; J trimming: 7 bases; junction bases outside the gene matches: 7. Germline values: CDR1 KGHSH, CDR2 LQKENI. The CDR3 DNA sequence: TGTGCCAGCTCTCCTACAGGGGGGAGTGAAAAACTGTTTTTT. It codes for CASSPTGGSEKLFF. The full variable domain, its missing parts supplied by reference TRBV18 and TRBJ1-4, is NAGVMQNPRHLVRRRGQEARLRCSPMKGHSHVYWYRQLPEEGLKFMVYLQKENIIDESGMPKERFSAEFPKEGPSILRIQQVVRGDSAAYFCASSPTGGSEKLFFGSGTQLSVL.

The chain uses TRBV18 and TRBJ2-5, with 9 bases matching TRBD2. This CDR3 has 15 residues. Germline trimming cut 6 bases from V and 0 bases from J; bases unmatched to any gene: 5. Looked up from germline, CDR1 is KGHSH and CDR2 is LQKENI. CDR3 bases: TGTGCCAGCTCCTGGCGACTAGCGGACCAAGAGACCCAGTACTTC. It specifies CASSWRLADQETQYF.

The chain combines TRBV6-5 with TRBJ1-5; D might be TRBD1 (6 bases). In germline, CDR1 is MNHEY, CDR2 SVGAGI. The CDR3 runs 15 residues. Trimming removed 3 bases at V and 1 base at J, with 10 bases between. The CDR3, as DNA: TGTGCCAGCAGTTATGAAGGGGGAAGCAATCAGCCCCAGCATTTT. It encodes CASSYEGGSNQPQHF.

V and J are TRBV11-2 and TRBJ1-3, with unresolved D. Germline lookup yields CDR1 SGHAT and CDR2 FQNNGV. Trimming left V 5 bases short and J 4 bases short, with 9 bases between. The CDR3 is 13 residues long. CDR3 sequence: CASSNSGGNTIYF. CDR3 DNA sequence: TGTGCCAGCAGCAACAGTGGAGGAAACACCATATATTTT. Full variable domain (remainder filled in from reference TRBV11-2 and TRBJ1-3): EAGVAQSPRYKIIEKRQSVAFWCNPISGHATLYWYQQILGQGPKLLIQFQNNGVVDDSQLPKDRFSAERLKGVDSTLKIQPAKLEDSAVYLCASSNSGGNTIYFGEGSWLTVV.

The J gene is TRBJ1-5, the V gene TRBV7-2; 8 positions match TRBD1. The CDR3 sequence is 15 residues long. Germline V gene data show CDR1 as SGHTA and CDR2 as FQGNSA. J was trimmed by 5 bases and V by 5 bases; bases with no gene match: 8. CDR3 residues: CASSTLQGGHQPQHF. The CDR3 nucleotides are TGTGCCAGCAGCACCCTACAGGGGGGGCATCAGCCCCAGCATTTT.

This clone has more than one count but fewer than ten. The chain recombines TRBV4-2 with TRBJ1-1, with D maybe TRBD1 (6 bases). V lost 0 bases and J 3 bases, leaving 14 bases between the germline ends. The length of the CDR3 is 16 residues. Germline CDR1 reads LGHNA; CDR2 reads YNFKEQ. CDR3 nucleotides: TGTGCCAGCAGCCAAGACCTCAAAGGGGGAGACACTGAAGCTTTCTTT. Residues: CASSQDLKGGDTEAFF.

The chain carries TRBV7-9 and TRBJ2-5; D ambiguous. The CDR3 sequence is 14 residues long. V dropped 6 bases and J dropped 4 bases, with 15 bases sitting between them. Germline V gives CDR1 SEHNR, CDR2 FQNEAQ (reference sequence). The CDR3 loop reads CASSSREARETQYF. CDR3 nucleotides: TGTGCCAGCAGTTCGCGAGAAGCGCGAGAGACCCAGTACTTC.

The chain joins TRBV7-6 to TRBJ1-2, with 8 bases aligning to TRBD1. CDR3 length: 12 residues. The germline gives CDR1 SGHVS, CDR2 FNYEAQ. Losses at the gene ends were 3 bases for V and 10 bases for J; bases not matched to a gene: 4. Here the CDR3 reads CASSFRTGSYTF. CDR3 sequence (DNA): TGTGCCAGCAGCTTTAGGACAGGGTCCTACACCTTC.

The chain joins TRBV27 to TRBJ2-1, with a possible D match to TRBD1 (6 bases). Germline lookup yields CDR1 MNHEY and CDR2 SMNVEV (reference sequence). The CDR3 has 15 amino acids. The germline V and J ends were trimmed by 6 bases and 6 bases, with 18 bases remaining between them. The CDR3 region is CASRSQGAYPNEQFF. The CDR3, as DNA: TGTGCCAGCAGGTCACAGGGAGCCTACCCCAATGAGCAGTTCTTC.

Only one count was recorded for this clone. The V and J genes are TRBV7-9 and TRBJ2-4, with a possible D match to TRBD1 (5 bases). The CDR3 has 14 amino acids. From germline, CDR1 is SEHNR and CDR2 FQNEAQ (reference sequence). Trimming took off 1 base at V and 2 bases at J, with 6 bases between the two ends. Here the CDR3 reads CASSLDRTKNIQYF. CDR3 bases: TGTGCCAGCAGCTTAGACAGGACCAAAAACATTCAGTACTTC.

CDR3 sequence reads: CASSLVAAGRRNEQFF. For the CDR3, the DNA is TGTGCCAGCAGCTTAGTGGCAGCGGGGAGAAGGAATGAGCAGTTCTTC. The V call is TRBV11-3, the J call TRBJ2-1, with 7 bases identical to TRBD2. Germline CDR1 and CDR2: SGHNT and YENEEA. The V segment lost 1 base and the J segment 7 bases; nucleotides outside the gene matches: 10. This CDR3 has 16 amino acids.

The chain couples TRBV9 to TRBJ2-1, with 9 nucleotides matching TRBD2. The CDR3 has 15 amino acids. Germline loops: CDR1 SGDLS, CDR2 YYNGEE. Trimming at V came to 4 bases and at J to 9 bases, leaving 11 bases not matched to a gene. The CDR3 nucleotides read TGTGCCAGCAGCTTAGGGGCGGGAGGGCCCAGTGAGCAGTTCTTC. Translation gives CASSLGAGGPSEQFF.

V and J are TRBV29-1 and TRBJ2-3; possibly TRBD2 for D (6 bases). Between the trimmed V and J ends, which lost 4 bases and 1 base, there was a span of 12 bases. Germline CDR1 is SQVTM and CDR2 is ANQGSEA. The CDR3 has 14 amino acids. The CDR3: CSVVSSDRTDTQYF. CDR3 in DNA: TGCAGCGTTGTGTCTAGCGATCGCACAGATACGCAGTATTTT.

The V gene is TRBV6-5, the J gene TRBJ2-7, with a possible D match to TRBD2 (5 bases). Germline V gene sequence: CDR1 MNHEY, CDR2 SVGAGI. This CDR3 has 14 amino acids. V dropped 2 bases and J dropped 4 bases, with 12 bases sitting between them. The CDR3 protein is CASSYGGSGYEQYF. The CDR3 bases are TGTGCCAGCAGTTACGGAGGCTCTGGGTACGAGCAGTACTTC.

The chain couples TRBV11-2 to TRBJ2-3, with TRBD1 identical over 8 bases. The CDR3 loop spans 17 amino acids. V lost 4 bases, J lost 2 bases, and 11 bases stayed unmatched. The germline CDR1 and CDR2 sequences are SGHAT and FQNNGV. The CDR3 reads CASSSKAGTGPTDTQYF. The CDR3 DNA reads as TGTGCCAGCAGCTCCAAGGCCGGGACAGGACCCACAGATACGCAGTATTTT.

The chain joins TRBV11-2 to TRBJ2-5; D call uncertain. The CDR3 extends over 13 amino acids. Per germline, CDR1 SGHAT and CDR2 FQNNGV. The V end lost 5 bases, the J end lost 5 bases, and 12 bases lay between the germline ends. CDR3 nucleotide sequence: TGTGCCAGCAGCCACTGGGCCCGGGAGACCCAGTACTTC. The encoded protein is CASSHWARETQYF.

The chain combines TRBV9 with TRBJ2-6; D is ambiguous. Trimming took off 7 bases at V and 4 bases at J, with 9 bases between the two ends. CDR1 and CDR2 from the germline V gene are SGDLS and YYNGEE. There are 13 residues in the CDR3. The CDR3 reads CASSRSGANVLTF. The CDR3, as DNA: TGTGCCAGCTCCCGGTCCGGGGCCAACGTCCTGACTTTC.